These T cell receptor beta chains were read from a single sample in a study of blood T cells in healthy people across ages. MiXCR, run by TCRdb on the 5' RACE reads, gives a single entry per CDR3 protein. The table records 710,000 or so distinct CDR3 sequences, 20% to 25% of them present only once. The sequenced sample consisted of blood. These receptors were obtained from a man aged 70 or older in good health. The CDR3 runs from the conserved cysteine through the conserved F or W. Each record gives: J gene, clone size, V gene, CDR3 protein. Clone size, where shown, is once, few, many, or a class for clones that have expanded.

>TRBJ2-1|NA|TRBV20-1
CSAGVVGGLWEQFF
>TRBJ1-1|few|TRBV18
CASSPTVDRTEAFF
>TRBJ2-7|NA|TRBV20-1
CSALGLADYEQYF
>TRBJ2-6|few|TRBV29-1
CSALERTGANVLTF
>TRBJ1-5|many|TRBV5-1
CASSLTSNQPQHF
>TRBJ1-2|NA|TRBV9
CASSVEGYNYGYTF
>TRBJ2-3|NA|TRBV20-1
CSARERLAGGIPSVTDTQYF
>TRBJ2-3|NA|TRBV5-1
CASSEGPSGGGDTQYF
>TRBJ2-3|NA|TRBV6-1
CASMRGGQEDTQYF
>TRBJ1-6|few|TRBV12-3/TRBV12-4
CASSSFSGSPLHF
>TRBJ2-5|few|TRBV7-2
CASSYGAGVVETQYF
>TRBJ2-2|NA|TRBV20-1
CSARIENTGELFF
>TRBJ2-5|few|TRBV5-4
CASSSRLAGTLLGTQYF
>TRBJ2-7|NA|TRBV28
CATYVGGSYEQYF
>TRBJ1-3|NA|TRBV7-6
CASSGPLKGNTIYF
>TRBJ1-6|few|TRBV28
CASSLRIPNSPLHF
>TRBJ1-1|few|TRBV20-1
CSARDYGTSGTEAFF
>TRBJ1-1|few|TRBV7-9
CASSQQGLENTEAFF
>TRBJ1-3|NA|TRBV12-3/TRBV12-4
CASTGYSGNTIYF
>TRBJ2-5|NA|TRBV5-1
CASSPLTGQETQCF
>TRBJ2-3|NA|TRBV29-1
CSVEVRGSAGDTQYF
>TRBJ1-3|few|TRBV5-1
CASSRGERNTIYF
>TRBJ2-7|NA|TRBV27
CASSLSFIGNYEQYF
>TRBJ2-7|NA|TRBV29-1
CSVQLDRGYEQYF
>TRBJ2-7|NA|TRBV6-5
CASSSYVWRRVHCDEQYF
>TRBJ2-1|NA|TRBV7-9
CASSNRGSSYNEQFF
>TRBJ2-1|few|TRBV12-3/TRBV12-4
CASSLGGSGGNEQFF
>NA|few|TRBV15
CATSRDLAGHNLPYEQYF
>TRBJ1-1|few|TRBV24-1
CATRTTGRGEAFF
>TRBJ2-5|few|TRBV7-2
CASSLVGGAGKTQYF
>TRBJ1-4|NA|TRBV12-3/TRBV12-4
CASRLGTARAGEKLFF
>TRBJ1-1|NA|TRBV29-1
CSGKTSLNTEAFF
>TRBJ2-7|NA|TRBV28
CASSSPPYTGYYEQYF
>TRBJ1-3|few|TRBV6-1
CASSAGILNTIYF
>TRBJ1-5|NA|TRBV18
CASSPLDSNQPQHF
>TRBJ1-4|NA|TRBV9
CASSDGQATNEKLFF
>NA|few|TRBV7-6
CAGSLGGLGDSYEQYF
>TRBJ2-1|NA|TRBV29-1
CSVVPTSGSGKFF
>TRBJ1-1|NA|TRBV20-1
CSTDQGYTEAFF
>TRBJ2-7|NA|TRBV27
CASSTSGAPYEQYF
>TRBJ2-5|few|TRBV3-1
CASSHLGRGPEALETQYF
>TRBJ2-3|few|TRBV12-3/TRBV12-4
CASSLEVTSPSTDTQYF
>TRBJ1-2|NA|TRBV29-1
CSVGSPASRAYGYTF
>NA|few|TRBV6-7
CASSSRVSCEQYF
>TRBJ2-3|few|TRBV9
CASSVDPSGAKGTDTQYF
>TRBJ1-3|NA|TRBV7-9
CASSSDRVFGNTIYF
>TRBJ1-2|NA|TRBV6-6
CASRSSGTGSYGYGYTF
>TRBJ2-1|few|TRBV2
CASSVGNGGEQFF
>TRBJ2-4|many|TRBV27
CASRGQNKNIQYF
>TRBJ1-4|NA|TRBV29-1
CSAGTSGEKLFF
>TRBJ1-2|few|TRBV10-3
CAISEPTEGYGYTF
>TRBJ2-1|NA|TRBV12-3/TRBV12-4
CASSRELTSIEQFF
>TRBJ1-1|NA|TRBV20-1
CSATSVVNTEAFF
>TRBJ1-3|NA|TRBV20-1
CSATNPSGNTIYF
>TRBJ1-2|few|TRBV4-1
CASSQDGQGAIYGYTF
>TRBJ2-7|few|TRBV12-5
CASGLSLGQAYEQYF
>TRBJ2-1|NA|TRBV24-1
CATSDLSGRAYNEQFF
>TRBJ2-7|NA|TRBV6-6
CASSSHLTGISYEQYF